This TCR beta chain was sequenced for a study of T cell repertoires in cytomegalovirus infection. Study results and caveats: HLA-C-restricted CMV-specific TCR beta clonotypes were dominant in the ex vivo response.

About this clonotype itself: The antigen remains unidentified.

TCRdb used MiXCR to reprocess the reads, holding one entry per CDR3 protein. The profile covers around 530,000 distinct CDR3 sequences, with roughly 29% appearing a single time and about 12% taken by the ten largest. The CDR3 is made up of 14 amino acids. V shed 5 bases and J shed 5 bases, with 13 bases lying between them. CDR1 is KGHDR and CDR2 is SFDVKD in the germline V gene. This sequence originates from a human donor in good health (CMV status not recorded). Some clones in this sample may be carry-over from other donors' samples. The specimen sequenced was PBMCs. This rearrangement joins TRBV24-1 to TRBJ2-3, with a possible D match to TRBD1 (6 bases). The CDR3 spells CATSGSGEKDTQYF. CDR3 nucleotides: TGTGCCACCAGTGGTTCAGGGGAGAAAGATACGCAGTATTTT.